These 21 T cell receptor beta chains originate from one sample sequenced in a study of blood T cell repertoires in COVID-19. Assay used: immunoSEQ multiplex PCR; TCRdb lists only in-frame clones, some missing. In the table there are more than 95,000 clones, approximately 85% of which are singletons. The specimen sequenced was peripheral blood. The receptors stem from a woman of 80 years or more with COVID-19, enrolled during active disease.

This clone was counted only a few times. This chain links TRBV7-8 with TRBJ2-1; a possible D gene is TRBD1 (5 bases). Germline-derived CDR1 and CDR2 are SGHVS and FQNEAQ. V lost 2 bases and J 2 bases, leaving 10 bases between the germline ends. The CDR3 consists of 15 residues. For the CDR3, the DNA is TGTGCCAGCAGCTTAAAGACCAGGGCCTACAATGAGCAGTTCTTC. It codes for CASSLKTRAYNEQFF.

The V gene is TRBV19, the J gene TRBJ2-7; 9 bases map to TRBD1. Germline CDR1 is LNHDA and CDR2 is SQIVND (reference sequence). V gave up 1 base and J gave up 5 bases; unmatched junction bases: 9. The CDR3 sequence is 16 residues long. The CDR3 here is CASSIGAVDRGNEQYF. Written as DNA, the CDR3 is TGTGCCAGTAGTATAGGGGCCGTGGACAGGGGCAACGAGCAGTACTTC. Drawing the rest from reference TRBV19 and TRBJ2-7, the complete variable domain is DGGITQSPKYLFRKEGQNVTLSCEQNLNHDAMYWYRQDPGQGLRLIYYSQIVNDFQKGDIAEGYSVSREKKESFPLTVTSAQKNPTAFYLCASSIGAVDRGNEQYFGPGTRLTVT.

CDR3 sequence (DNA): TGTGCCAGCAGCCCCCGGACAGAGGGTGAGCAGTTCTTC. Translating gives CASSPRTEGEQFF. The rearrangement links TRBV9 to TRBJ2-1, with D possibly matching TRBD1 (6 bases). The CDR3 has 13 amino acids. In germline, CDR1 is SGDLS, CDR2 YYNGEE. Deletions cut 4 bases from V and 9 bases from J, with 14 bases between.

The J gene is TRBJ1-5, the V gene TRBV27; possibly TRBD1 for D (5 bases). Germline lookup yields CDR1 MNHEY and CDR2 SMNVEV (reference sequence). This CDR3 has 15 residues. Trimming removed 5 bases at V and 6 bases at J, with 17 bases between. The CDR3 region has the DNA TGTGCCAGCAGTGGGGGGGTTGGGGTGTTTCAGCCCCAGCATTTT. Its protein product is CASSGGVGVFQPQHF.

The CDR3 DNA follows: TGTGCCACCAGTGATTCCTTTGCGGCGGGAGGAGAGACCCAGTACTTC. The encoded protein is CATSDSFAAGGETQYF. This chain links TRBV24-1 with TRBJ2-5; 8 nucleotides align to TRBD2. This CDR3 comprises 16 residues. Trimming at V came to 2 bases and at J to 4 bases, leaving 8 bases not matched to a gene. CDR1 is KGHDR and CDR2 is SFDVKD in the germline V gene.

J is TRBJ1-1 and V is TRBV5-4; a weak D match, TRBD1 (6 bases). The CDR3 is 15 amino acids. V lost 1 base to trimming and J lost 3 bases, with 13 bases between them. Germline loops: CDR1 SGHNT, CDR2 YYREEE (reference sequence). The CDR3 here is CASSLSGVGYTEAFF. As DNA, the CDR3 is TGTGCCAGCAGCTTGTCAGGGGTTGGTTACACTGAAGCTTTCTTT.

This clone was detected only once. The J gene is TRBJ2-7, the V gene TRBV19; TRBD2 aligns across 11 bases. Germline V CDR1 and CDR2: LNHDA, SQIVND (reference sequence). The CDR3 extends over 15 amino acids. V lost 4 bases, J lost 1 base, and 3 bases stayed unmatched. The DNA for the CDR3 is TGTGCCAGTAGTACAACTAGCGGGGGTTCCTACGAGCAGTACTTC. Translated, it gives CASSTTSGGSYEQYF.

CDR3 amino acids: CASIVAGNTEAFF. The CDR3 DNA reads as TGTGCCAGCATCGTAGCTGGGAACACTGAAGCTTTCTTT. The V and J genes are TRBV28 and TRBJ1-1, with no clear D. Trimming left V 7 bases short and J 1 base short, with 10 bases between. Germline CDR1 is MDHEN and CDR2 is SYDVKM. The CDR3 has 13 amino acids.

This clone was observed once. This chain uses TRBV7-2 with TRBJ2-5; 11 bases agree with TRBD2. CDR3 length: 15 residues. Germline V lookup: CDR1 SGHTA, CDR2 FQGNSA. Trimming took 5 bases from V and 2 from J; bases not matched to a gene: 4. CDR3 in DNA: TGTGCCAGCAGCAAGACTAGCGGGATGCAAGAGACCCAGTACTTC. Translated, it gives CASSKTSGMQETQYF. The whole variable domain, filled in from reference TRBV7-2 and TRBJ2-5, reads GAGVSQSPSNKVTEKGKDVELRCDPISGHTALYWYRQSLGQGLEFLIYFQGNSAPDKSGLPSDRFSAERTGGSVSTLTIQRTQQEDSAVYLCASSKTSGMQETQYFGPGTRLLVL.

This chain links TRBV5-1 with TRBJ2-3; D unresolved. The CDR3 is made up of 15 amino acids. The V gene's germline CDR1 is SGHRS and CDR2 YFSETQ. Between the trimmed V and J ends, which lost 1 base and 2 bases, there was a span of 11 bases. This chain's CDR3 is CASSLTPTPTDTQYF. CDR3 nucleotide sequence: TGCGCCAGCAGCTTGACCCCTACCCCCACAGATACGCAGTATTTT.

This rearrangement joins TRBV20-1 to TRBJ1-2; D not resolved. Germline V CDR1 and CDR2: DFQATT, SNEGSKA (reference sequence). V lost 2 bases and J 7 bases, leaving 5 bases between the germline ends. The length of the CDR3 is 10 residues. The CDR3 protein is CSARQVGYTF. As DNA, the CDR3 is TGCAGTGCTAGACAGGTTGGCTACACCTTC.

The chain joins TRBV5-1 to TRBJ2-5; D is possibly TRBD1 (6 bases). The V end lost 2 bases, the J end lost 1 base, and 9 bases lay between the germline ends. Germline V CDR1 and CDR2: SGHRS, YFSETQ. The CDR3 contains 14 residues. DNA of the CDR3: TGCGCCAGCAGCTTACAGGGACGCCAAGAGACCCAGTACTTC. This sequence encodes CASSLQGRQETQYF.

This sequence joins TRBV29-1 and TRBJ2-5; 10 nucleotides agree with TRBD2. Trimming cost V 5 bases and J 0 bases; bases outside gene matches: 3. The CDR3 length is 14 residues. Germline V gives CDR1 SQVTM, CDR2 ANQGSEA. The CDR3 loop is CSVRAGGYQETQYF. CDR3 bases: TGCAGCGTTCGAGCGGGAGGGTACCAAGAGACCCAGTACTTC.

V is TRBV9 and J is TRBJ2-1; 7 bases match TRBD2. With V trimmed by 0 bases and J by 7 bases, 10 bases remained unmatched. Looked up from germline, CDR1 is SGDLS and CDR2 is YYNGEE. The CDR3 is 16 amino acids. The CDR3 is CASSVGSARGGNEQFF. Here the CDR3 DNA reads TGTGCCAGCAGCGTAGGGAGCGCGAGGGGAGGGAATGAGCAGTTCTTC.

The chain recombines TRBV9 with TRBJ2-5; 7 nucleotides agree with TRBD2. V was pared by 0 bases and J by 4 bases, with 6 bases of the junction left unmatched. The length of the CDR3 is 15 residues. Germline CDR1 reads SGDLS; CDR2 reads YYNGEE. The CDR3 region is CASSVGAGERETQYF. The CDR3 bases are TGTGCCAGCAGCGTAGGGGCGGGAGAAAGAGAGACCCAGTACTTC.

This sequence joins TRBV27 and TRBJ1-6; 10 bases align to TRBD1. This CDR3 spans 16 amino acids. V gave up 7 bases and J gave up 10 bases; unmatched junction bases: 13. Germline CDR1 and CDR2: MNHEY and SMNVEV (reference sequence). As DNA, the CDR3 is TGTGCCAGCACGCCCCGGACCGGACAGGGGGTGTCACCCCTCCACTTT. Protein product: CASTPRTGQGVSPLHF.

The chain uses TRBV11-2 and TRBJ1-4; 8 bases are a match to TRBD1. Losses at the gene ends were 5 bases for V and 1 base for J; bases not matched to a gene: 6. This CDR3 is 16 amino acids long. The germline gives CDR1 SGHAT, CDR2 FQNNGV. This CDR3 reads CASSTRTGRTNEKLFF. CDR3 coding DNA: TGTGCCAGCAGCACACGGACAGGGCGAACTAATGAAAAACTGTTTTTT.

V usage is TRBV11-3 and J usage is TRBJ2-2; D is uncertain. Germline V gives CDR1 SGHNT, CDR2 YENEEA. The CDR3 is 13 residues long. Trimming stripped 5 bases from V and 6 bases from J, with 10 bases between. The CDR3, as DNA: TGTGCCAGCAGCGACACAAATCCCGGGGAGCTGTTTTTT. This sequence encodes CASSDTNPGELFF.

This clone came up a few times. V is TRBV27 and J is TRBJ2-3, with TRBD2 matching over 9 bases. The V gene's germline CDR1 is MNHEY and CDR2 SMNVEV (reference sequence). The CDR3 has 14 amino acids. V lost 3 bases and J lost 6; bases outside the gene matches: 4. The CDR3 DNA follows: TGTGCCAGCAGTTTGGGTACTAGCGGGGATACGCAGTATTTT. Residues: CASSLGTSGDTQYF.

The genes are TRBV5-1 and TRBJ1-1, with no clear D. The CDR3 extends over 15 amino acids. The germline V gene has CDR1 SGHRS and CDR2 YFSETQ. Trimming removed 0 bases at V and 0 bases at J, with 9 bases between. CDR3 bases: TGCGCCAGCAGCTTGGACGGAGGAATGAACACTGAAGCTTTCTTT. It yields the protein CASSLDGGMNTEAFF.

The V call is TRBV5-6, the J call TRBJ2-7; D is unresolved. CDR3 size: 13 residues. V dropped 0 bases and J dropped 4 bases, with 8 bases sitting between them. The V gene's germline CDR1 is SGHDT and CDR2 YYEEEE. CDR3 DNA sequence: TGTGCCAGCAGCTTGGGGAGATCTTACGAGCAGTACTTC. It codes for CASSLGRSYEQYF.